The 7 T cell receptor beta chains presented below share a single source sample, sequenced in a study of human T cells and chemical hapten exposure. TCRdb processed the 5' RACE reads anew with MiXCR; each CDR3 protein has one entry. Of 95,000 to 120,000 distinct CDR3 sequences listed, more than 15% are singletons. Unseparated into fractions, whole blood served as the source from which total RNA was extracted. These receptors all come from a human donor in good health.

This clonotype has just a few counts. The genes are TRBV9 and TRBJ2-1; 14 bases agree with TRBD2. CDR1 is SGDLS and CDR2 is YYNGEE in the germline V gene. The CDR3 loop spans 17 amino acids. V was pared by 3 bases and J by 0 bases, with 2 bases of the junction left unmatched. The CDR3 loop reads CASSAGTSGGSYNEQFF. CDR3 sequence (DNA): TGTGCCAGCAGCGCAGGGACTAGCGGGGGCTCCTACAATGAGCAGTTCTTC.

V usage is TRBV10-3 and J usage is TRBJ2-2; 13 nucleotides line up with TRBD2. V lost 10 bases and J lost 0; bases outside the gene matches: 5. This CDR3 has 16 amino acids. Germline V CDR1 and CDR2: ENHRY, SYGVKD. For the CDR3, the DNA is TGTGCCAACGGGACTAGCGGGGCTACGAACACCGGGGAGCTGTTTTTT. It translates to CANGTSGATNTGELFF.

The chain has TRBV6-1 and TRBJ2-1; D is undetermined. The V and J ends lost 7 bases and 5 bases respectively, with 15 bases between them. CDR3 length: 14 residues. From germline, CDR1 is MNHNS and CDR2 SASEGT. DNA of the CDR3: TGTGCCAGCATAGACCGCGTCCGAAACAATGAGCAGTTCTTC. Protein: CASIDRVRNNEQFF.

This clonotype has just one count. The J gene is TRBJ1-6, the V gene TRBV4-1; 7 nucleotides line up with TRBD1. This CDR3 contains 17 residues. Trimming removed 0 bases from V and 7 bases from J; junction bases left unmatched: 9. Per the germline V gene, CDR1 is MGHRA and CDR2 is YSYEKL. Written as DNA, the CDR3 is TGCGCCAGCAGCCAAGATCAGAGGGGGACAGAGAATTCACCCCTCCACTTT. This translates into CASSQDQRGTENSPLHF.

The gene calls are TRBV6-6 and TRBJ2-3; 14 bases fit TRBD2. The V gene end was trimmed by 7 bases and the J gene end by 5 bases; junction bases not matched to a gene: 8. This CDR3 spans 16 amino acids. Germline CDR1 is MNHNY and CDR2 is SVGAGI (reference sequence). The CDR3 loop is CASTPKTSGRGDTQYF. The DNA for the CDR3 is TGTGCCAGCACCCCCAAGACTAGCGGGAGGGGAGATACGCAGTATTTT.

This clonotype was counted a few times. V usage is TRBV5-6 and J usage is TRBJ2-3; 10 nucleotides match TRBD2. CDR1 and CDR2 (germline): SGHDT, YYEEEE. There are 15 residues in the CDR3. V was clipped by 5 bases and J by 2 bases; unmatched bases: 5. CDR3 coding DNA: TGTGCCAGCAGTACTAGCGGGGTAAACACAGATACGCAGTATTTT. Its protein product is CASSTSGVNTDTQYF. Looking up the rest from reference TRBV5-6 and TRBJ2-3 gives the full variable domain: DAGVTQSPTHLIKTRGQQVTLRCSPKSGHDTVSWYQQALGQGPQFIFQYYEEEERQRGNFPDRFSGHQFPNYSSELNVNALLLGDSALYLCASSTSGVNTDTQYFGPGTRLTVL.

The chain has TRBV4-2 and TRBJ2-4; TRBD2 aligns across 11 bases. The CDR3 extends over 20 amino acids. CDR1 and CDR2 (germline): LGHNA, YNFKEQ. V lost 0 bases and J lost 1; bases outside the gene matches: 11. The CDR3 protein is CASSQDELAGEIVAKNIQYF. The CDR3 DNA follows: TGTGCCAGCAGCCAAGATGAACTAGCGGGAGAGATAGTGGCCAAAAACATTCAGTACTTC.